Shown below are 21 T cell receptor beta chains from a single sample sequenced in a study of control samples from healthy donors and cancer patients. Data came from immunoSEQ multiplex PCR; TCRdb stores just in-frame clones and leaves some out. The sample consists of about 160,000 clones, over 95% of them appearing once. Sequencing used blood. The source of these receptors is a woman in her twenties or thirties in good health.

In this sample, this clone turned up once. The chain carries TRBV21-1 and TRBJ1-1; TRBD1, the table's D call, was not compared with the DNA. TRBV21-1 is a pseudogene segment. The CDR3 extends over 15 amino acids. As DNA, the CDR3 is TGTGCCAGGCCTGAGGTTAGGGGTAGGTGGACTGAAGCTTTCTTT. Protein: CARPEVRGRWTEAFF.

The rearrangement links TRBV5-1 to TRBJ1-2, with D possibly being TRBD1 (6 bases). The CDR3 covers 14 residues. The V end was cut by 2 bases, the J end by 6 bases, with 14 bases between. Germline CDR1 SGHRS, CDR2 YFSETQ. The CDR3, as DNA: TGCGCCAGCAGCTTACAGGGCGTTGTGGATGGCTACACCTTC. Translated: CASSLQGVVDGYTF. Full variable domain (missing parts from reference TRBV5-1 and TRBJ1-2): KAGVTQTPRYLIKTRGQQVTLSCSPISGHRSVSWYQQTPGQGLQFLFEYFSETQRNKGNFPGRFSGRQFSNSRSEMNVSTLELGDSALYLCASSLQGVVDGYTFGSGTRLTVV.

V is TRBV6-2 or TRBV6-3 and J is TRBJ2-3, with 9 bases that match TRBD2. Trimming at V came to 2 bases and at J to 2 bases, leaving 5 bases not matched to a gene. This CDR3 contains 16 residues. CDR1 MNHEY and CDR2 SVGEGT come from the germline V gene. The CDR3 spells CASSYTSSGDTDTQYF. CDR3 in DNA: TGTGCCAGCAGTTACACCTCTAGCGGGGACACAGATACGCAGTATTTT.

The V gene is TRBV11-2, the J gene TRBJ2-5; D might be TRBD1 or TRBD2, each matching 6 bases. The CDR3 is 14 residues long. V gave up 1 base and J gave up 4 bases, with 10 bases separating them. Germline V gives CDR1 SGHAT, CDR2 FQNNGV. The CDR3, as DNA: TGTGCCAGCAGCTTAGTGCCGGGGGCAGAGACCCAGTACTTC. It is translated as CASSLVPGAETQYF.

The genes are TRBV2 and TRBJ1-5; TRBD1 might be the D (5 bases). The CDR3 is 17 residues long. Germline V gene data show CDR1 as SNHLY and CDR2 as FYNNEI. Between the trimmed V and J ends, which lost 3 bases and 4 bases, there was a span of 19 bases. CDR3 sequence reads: CASSERGPGIRNQPQHF. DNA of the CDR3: TGTGCCAGCAGTGAGAGGGGTCCAGGCATCAGAAATCAGCCCCAGCATTTT. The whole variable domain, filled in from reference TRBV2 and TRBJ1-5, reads EPEVTQTPSHQVTQMGQEVILRCVPISNHLYFYWYRQILGQKVEFLVSFYNNEISEKSEIFDDQFSVERPDGSNFTLKIRSTKLEDSAMYFCASSERGPGIRNQPQHFGDGTRLSIL.

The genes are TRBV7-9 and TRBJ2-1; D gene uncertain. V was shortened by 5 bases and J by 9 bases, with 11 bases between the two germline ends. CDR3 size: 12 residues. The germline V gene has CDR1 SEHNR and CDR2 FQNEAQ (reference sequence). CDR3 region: CASSPSWSEQFF. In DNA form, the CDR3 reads TGTGCCAGCAGCCCCTCATGGTCTGAGCAGTTCTTC.

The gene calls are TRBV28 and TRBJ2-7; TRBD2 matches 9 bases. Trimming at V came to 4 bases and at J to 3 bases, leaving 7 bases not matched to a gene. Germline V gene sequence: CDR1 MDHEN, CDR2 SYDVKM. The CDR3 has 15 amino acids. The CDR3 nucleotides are TGTGCCAGCAGTTCCCCCCATAGCGGGGGCTACGAGCAGTACTTC. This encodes CASSSPHSGGYEQYF.

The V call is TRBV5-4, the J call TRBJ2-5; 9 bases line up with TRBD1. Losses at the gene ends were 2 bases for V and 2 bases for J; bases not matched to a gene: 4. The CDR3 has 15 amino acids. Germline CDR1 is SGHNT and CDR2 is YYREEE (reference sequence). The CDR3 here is CASSLGTGRQETQYF. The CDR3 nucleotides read TGTGCCAGCAGCTTAGGGACAGGGCGACAAGAGACCCAGTACTTC.

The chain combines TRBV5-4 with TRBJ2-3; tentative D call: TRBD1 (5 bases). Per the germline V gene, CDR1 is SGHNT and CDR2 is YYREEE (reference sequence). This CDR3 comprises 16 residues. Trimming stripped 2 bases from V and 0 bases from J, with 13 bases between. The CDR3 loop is CASSLGATASTDTQYF. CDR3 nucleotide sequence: TGTGCCAGCAGCTTAGGGGCGACAGCTAGCACAGATACGCAGTATTTT.

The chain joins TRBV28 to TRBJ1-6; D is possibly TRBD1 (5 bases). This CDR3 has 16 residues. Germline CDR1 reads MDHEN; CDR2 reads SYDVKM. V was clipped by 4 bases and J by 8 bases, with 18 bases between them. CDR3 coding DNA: TGTGCCAGCAGTTCTTTCAGGGAGACACGAGATTCACCCCTCCACTTT. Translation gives CASSSFRETRDSPLHF.

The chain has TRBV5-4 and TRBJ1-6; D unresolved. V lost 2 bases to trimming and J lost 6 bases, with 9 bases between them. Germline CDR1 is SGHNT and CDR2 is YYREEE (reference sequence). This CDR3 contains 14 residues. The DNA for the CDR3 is TGTGCCAGCAGCTTTGCACAGCCTAATTCACCCCTCCACTTT. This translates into CASSFAQPNSPLHF. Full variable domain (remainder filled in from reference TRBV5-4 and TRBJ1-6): ETGVTQSPTHLIKTRGQQVTLRCSSQSGHNTVSWYQQALGQGPQFIFQYYREEENGRGNFPPRFSGLQFPNYSSELNVNALELDDSALYLCASSFAQPNSPLHFGNGTRLTVT.

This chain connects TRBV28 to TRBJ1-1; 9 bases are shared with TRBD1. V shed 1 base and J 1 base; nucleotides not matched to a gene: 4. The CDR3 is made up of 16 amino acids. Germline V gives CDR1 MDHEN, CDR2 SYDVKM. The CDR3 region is CASSLYRTGANTEAFF. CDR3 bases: TGTGCCAGCAGTTTATATAGGACAGGGGCGAACACTGAAGCTTTCTTT.

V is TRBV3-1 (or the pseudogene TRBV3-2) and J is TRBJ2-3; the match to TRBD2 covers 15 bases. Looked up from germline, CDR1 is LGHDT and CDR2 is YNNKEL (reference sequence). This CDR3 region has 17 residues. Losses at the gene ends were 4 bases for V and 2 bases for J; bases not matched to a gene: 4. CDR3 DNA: TGTGCCAGCAGCCTCAGGACTAGCGGGAGGGCCACAGATACGCAGTATTTT. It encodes CASSLRTSGRATDTQYF.

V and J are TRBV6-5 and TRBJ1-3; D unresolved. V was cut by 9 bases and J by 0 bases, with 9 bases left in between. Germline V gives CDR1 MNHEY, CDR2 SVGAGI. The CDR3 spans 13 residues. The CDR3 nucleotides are TGTGCCAGTCACAGAACCTCTGGAAACACCATATATTTT. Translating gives CASHRTSGNTIYF.

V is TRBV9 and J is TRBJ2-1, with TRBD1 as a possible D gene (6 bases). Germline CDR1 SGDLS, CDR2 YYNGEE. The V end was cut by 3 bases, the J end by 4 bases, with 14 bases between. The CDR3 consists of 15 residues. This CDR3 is CASSEQGDFYNEQFF. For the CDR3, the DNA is TGTGCCAGCAGCGAACAGGGAGATTTTTACAATGAGCAGTTCTTC.

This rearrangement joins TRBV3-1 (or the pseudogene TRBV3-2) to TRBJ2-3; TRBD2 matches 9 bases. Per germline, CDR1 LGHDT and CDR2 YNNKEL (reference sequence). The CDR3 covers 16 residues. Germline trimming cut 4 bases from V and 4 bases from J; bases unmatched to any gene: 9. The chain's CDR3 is CASSPFGGGAADTQYF. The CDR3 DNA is TGTGCCAGCAGCCCGTTTGGCGGGGGGGCCGCAGATACGCAGTATTTT.

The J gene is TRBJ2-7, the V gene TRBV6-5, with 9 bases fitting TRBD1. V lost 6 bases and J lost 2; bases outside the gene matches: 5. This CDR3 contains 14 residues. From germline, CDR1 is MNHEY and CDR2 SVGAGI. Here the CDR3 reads CASSHRGPPYEQYF. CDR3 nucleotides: TGTGCCAGCAGCCACAGGGGGCCCCCCTACGAGCAGTACTTC.

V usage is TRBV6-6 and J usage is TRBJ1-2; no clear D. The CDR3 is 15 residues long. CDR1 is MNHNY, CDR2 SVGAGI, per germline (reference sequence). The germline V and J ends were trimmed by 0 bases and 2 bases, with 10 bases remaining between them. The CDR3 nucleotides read TGTGCCAGCAGTTACTCGGGCTTGGCAAACTATGGCTACACCTTC. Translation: CASSYSGLANYGYTF.

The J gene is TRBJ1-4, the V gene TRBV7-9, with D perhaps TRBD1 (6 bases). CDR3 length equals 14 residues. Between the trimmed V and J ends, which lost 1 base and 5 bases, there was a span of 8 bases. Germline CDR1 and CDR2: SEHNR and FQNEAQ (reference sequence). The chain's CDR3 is CASSLGQGNEKLFF. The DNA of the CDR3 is TGTGCCAGCAGCTTAGGGCAGGGGAATGAAAAACTGTTTTTT. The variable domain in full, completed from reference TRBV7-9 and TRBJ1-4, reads DTGVSQNPRHKITKRGQNVTFRCDPISEHNRLYWYRQTLGQGPEFLTYFQNEAQLEKSRLLSDRFSAERPKGSFSTLEIQRTEQGDSAMYLCASSLGQGNEKLFFGSGTQLSVL.

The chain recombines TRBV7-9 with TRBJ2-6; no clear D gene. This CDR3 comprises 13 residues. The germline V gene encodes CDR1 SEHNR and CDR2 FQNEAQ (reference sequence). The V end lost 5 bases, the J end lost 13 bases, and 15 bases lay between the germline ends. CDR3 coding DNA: TGTGCCAGCAGCATCAGTCTCTTCTGGGTCCTGACTTTC. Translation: CASSISLFWVLTF.

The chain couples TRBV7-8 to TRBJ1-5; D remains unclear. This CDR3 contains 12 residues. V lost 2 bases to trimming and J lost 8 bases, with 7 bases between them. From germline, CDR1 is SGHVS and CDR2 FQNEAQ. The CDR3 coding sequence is TGTGCCAGCAGCTTAACTGCGAAGCCCCAGCATTTT. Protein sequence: CASSLTAKPQHF.